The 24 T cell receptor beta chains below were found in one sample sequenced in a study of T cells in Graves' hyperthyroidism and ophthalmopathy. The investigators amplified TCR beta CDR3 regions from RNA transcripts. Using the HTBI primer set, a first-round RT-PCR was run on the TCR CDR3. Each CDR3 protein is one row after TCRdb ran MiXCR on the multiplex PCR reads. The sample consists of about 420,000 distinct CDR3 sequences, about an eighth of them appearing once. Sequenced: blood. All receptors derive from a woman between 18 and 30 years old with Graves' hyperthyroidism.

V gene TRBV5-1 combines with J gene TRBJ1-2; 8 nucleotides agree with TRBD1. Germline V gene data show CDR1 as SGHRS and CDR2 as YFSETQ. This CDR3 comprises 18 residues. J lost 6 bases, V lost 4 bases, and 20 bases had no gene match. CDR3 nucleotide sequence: TGCGCCAGCAGCCTGCCGGGACAGGCGCCCGTCCTCTCTAATGGCTACACCTTC. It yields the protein CASSLPGQAPVLSNGYTF.

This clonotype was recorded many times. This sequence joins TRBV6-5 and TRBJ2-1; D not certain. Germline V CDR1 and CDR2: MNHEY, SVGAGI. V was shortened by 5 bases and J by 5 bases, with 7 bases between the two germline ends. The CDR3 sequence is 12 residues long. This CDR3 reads CASSNVNNEQFF. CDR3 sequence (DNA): TGTGCCAGCAGTAACGTTAACAATGAGCAGTTCTTC.

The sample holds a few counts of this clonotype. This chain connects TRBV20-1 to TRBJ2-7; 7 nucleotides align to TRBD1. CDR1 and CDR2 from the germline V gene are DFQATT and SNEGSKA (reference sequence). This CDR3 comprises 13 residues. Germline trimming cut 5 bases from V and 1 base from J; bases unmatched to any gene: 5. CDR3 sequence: CSAFRDRSYEQYF. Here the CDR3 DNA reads TGCAGTGCTTTCCGGGACAGATCCTACGAGCAGTACTTC.

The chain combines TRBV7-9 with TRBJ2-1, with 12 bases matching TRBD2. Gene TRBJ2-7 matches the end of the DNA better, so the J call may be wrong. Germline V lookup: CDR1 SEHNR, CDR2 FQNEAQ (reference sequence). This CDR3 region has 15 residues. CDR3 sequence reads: CASSWTSGKHNEQYF. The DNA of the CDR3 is TGTGCCAGCAGCTGGACTAGCGGGAAGCACAATGAGCAGTACTTC.

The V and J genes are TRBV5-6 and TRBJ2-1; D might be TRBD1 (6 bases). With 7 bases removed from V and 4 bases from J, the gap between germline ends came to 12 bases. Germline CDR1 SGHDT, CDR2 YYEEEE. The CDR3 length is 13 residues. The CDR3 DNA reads TGTGCCAGCTCCGGGACACGTTACAATGAGCAGTTCTTC. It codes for CASSGTRYNEQFF. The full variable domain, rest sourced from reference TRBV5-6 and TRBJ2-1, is DAGVTQSPTHLIKTRGQQVTLRCSPKSGHDTVSWYQQALGQGPQFIFQYYEEEERQRGNFPDRFSGHQFPNYSSELNVNALLLGDSALYLCASSGTRYNEQFFGPGTRLTVL.

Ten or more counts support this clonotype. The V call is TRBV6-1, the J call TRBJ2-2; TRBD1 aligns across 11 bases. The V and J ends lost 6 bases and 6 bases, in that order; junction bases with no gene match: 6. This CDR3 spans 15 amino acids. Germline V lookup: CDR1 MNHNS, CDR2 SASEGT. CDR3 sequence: CASRMDRGLSGELFF. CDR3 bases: TGTGCCAGCAGAATGGACAGGGGGCTTTCCGGGGAGCTGTTTTTT.

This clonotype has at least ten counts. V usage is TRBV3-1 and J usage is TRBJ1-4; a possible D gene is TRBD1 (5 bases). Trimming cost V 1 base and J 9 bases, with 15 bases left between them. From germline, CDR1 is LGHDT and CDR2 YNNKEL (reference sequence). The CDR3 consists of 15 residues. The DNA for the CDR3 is TGTGCCAGCAGCCAAGGGTTAGGGGCGGTGAAAAAACTGTTTTTT. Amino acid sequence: CASSQGLGAVKKLFF.

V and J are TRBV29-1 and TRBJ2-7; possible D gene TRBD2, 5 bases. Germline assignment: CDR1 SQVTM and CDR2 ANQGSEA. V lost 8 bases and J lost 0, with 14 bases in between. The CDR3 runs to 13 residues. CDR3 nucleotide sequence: TGCAGCTGTGCGATCGACTACTCCTACGAGCAGTACTTC. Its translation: CSCAIDYSYEQYF.

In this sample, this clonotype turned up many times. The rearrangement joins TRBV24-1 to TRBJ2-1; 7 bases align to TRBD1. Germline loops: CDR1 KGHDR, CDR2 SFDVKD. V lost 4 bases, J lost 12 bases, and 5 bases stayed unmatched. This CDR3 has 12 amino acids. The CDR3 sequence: CATSETRDRQFF. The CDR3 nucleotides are TGTGCCACCAGTGAAACCCGGGACAGGCAGTTCTTC.

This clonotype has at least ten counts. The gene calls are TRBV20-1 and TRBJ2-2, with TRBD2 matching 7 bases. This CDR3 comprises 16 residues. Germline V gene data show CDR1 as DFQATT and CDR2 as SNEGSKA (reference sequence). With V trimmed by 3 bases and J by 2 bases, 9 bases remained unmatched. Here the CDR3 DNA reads TGCAGTGCTAGTGGGGCTAGCGGAGATAACACCGGGGAGCTGTTTTTT. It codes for CSASGASGDNTGELFF.

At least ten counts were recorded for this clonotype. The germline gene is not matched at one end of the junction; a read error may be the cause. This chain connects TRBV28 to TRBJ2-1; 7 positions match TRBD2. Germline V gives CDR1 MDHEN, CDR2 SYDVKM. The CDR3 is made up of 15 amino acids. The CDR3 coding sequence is TGTGCCAGCAGTCTCCCCGCTAGCGGCCCCAATGGGCAGTTCTTC. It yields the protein CASSLPASGPNGQFF.

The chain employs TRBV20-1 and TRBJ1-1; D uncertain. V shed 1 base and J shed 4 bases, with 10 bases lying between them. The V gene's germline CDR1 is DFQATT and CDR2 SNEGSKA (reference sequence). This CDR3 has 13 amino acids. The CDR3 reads CSARASRFTEAFF. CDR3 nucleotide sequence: TGCAGTGCTAGAGCGAGTCGATTCACTGAAGCTTTCTTT.

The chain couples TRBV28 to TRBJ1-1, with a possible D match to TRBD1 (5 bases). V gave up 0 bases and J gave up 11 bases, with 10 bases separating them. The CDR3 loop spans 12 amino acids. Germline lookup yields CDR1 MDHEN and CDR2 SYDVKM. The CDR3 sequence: CASSLWGGGAFF. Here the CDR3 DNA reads TGTGCCAGCAGTTTATGGGGGGGGGGGGCTTTCTTT.

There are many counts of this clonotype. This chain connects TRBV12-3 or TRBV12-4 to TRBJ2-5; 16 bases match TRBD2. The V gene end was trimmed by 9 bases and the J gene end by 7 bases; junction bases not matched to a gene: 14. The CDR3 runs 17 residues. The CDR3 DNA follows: TGTGCCAGTGCGACGGGACTAGCGGGAGGGTACGTAGGGACCCAGTACTTC. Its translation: CASATGLAGGYVGTQYF.

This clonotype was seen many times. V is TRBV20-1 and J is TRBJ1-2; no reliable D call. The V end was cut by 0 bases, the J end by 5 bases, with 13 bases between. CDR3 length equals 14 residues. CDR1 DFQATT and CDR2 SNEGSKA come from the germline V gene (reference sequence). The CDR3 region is CSARDPGSSYGYTF. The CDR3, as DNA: TGCAGTGCTAGAGATCCGGGGTCGTCTTATGGCTACACCTTC.

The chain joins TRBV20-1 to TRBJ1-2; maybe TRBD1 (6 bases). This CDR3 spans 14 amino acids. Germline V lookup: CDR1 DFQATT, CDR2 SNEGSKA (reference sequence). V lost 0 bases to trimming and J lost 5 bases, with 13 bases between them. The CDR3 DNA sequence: TGCAGTGCTAGAGACTTCAGGGGTTTTTATGGCTACACCTTC. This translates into CSARDFRGFYGYTF.

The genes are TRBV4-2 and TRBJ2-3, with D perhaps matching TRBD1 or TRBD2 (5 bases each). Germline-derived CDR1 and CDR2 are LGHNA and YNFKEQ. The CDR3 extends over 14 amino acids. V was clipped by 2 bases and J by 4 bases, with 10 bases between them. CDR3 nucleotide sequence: TGTGCCAGCAGCCAAACTGGGGGAGCAGATACGCAGTATTTT. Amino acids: CASSQTGGADTQYF.

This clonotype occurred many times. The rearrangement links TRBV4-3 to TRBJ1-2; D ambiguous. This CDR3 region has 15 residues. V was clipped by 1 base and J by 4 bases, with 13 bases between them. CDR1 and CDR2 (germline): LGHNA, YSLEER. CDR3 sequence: CASSQGRTDTYGYTF. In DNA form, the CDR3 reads TGCGCCAGCAGCCAAGGGAGGACGGATACCTATGGCTACACCTTC.

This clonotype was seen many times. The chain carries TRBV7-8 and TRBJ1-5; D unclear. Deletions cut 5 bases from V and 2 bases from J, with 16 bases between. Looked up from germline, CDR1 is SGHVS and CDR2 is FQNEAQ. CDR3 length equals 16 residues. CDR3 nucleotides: TGTGCCAGCAGCCCTACGAGGAGGGTTCGCAATCAGCCCCAGCATTTT. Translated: CASSPTRRVRNQPQHF.

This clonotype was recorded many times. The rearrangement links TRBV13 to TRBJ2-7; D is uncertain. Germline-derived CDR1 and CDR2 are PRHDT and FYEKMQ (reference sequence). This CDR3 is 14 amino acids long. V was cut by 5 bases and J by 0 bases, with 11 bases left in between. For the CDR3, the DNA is TGTGCCAGCAGCCCACGGGTAGACTCCTACGAGCAGTACTTC. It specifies CASSPRVDSYEQYF.

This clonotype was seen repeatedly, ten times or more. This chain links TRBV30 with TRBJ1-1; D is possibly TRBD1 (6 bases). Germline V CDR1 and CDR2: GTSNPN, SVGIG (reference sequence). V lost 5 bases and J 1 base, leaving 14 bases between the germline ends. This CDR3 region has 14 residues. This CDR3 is CAWWSWTANTEAFF. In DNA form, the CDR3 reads TGTGCCTGGTGGTCCTGGACAGCGAACACTGAAGCTTTCTTT.

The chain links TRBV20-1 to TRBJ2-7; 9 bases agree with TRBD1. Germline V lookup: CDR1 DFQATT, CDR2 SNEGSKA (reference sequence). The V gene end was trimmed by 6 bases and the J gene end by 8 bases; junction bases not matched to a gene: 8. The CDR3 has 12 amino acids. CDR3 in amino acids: CSARTGELKQYF. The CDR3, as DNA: TGCAGTGCGCGGACAGGGGAGCTCAAGCAGTACTTC.

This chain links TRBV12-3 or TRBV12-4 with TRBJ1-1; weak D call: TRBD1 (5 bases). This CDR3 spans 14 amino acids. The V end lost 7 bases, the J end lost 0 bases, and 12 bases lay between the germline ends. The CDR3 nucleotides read TGTGCCAGCAACTTGGACATACTGAACACTGAAGCTTTCTTT. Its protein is CASNLDILNTEAFF.

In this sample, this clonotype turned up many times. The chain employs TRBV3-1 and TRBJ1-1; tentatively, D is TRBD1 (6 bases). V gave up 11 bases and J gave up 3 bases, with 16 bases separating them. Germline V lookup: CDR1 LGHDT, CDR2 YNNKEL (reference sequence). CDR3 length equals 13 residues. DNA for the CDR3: TGTGCCGCTAGACAGGCTGTGGACACTGAAGCTTTCTTT. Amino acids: CAARQAVDTEAFF.